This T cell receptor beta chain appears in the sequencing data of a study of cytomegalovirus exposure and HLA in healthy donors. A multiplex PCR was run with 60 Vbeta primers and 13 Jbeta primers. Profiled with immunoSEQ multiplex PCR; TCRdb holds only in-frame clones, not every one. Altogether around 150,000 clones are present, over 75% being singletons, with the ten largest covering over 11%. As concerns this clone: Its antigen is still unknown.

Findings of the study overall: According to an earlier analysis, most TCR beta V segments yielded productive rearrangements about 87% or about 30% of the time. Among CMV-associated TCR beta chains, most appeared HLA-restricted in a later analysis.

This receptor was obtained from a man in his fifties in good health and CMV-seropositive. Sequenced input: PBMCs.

The CDR3 region is CASSSTGDGYTF. The CDR3 nucleotides read TGTGCCAGCAGTTCGACAGGGGACGGCTACACCTTC. This rearrangement joins TRBV2 to TRBJ1-2; 8 nucleotides match TRBD1. Looked up from germline, CDR1 is SNHLY and CDR2 is FYNNEI. V dropped 5 bases and J dropped 8; count of bases not matched to a gene: 4. The CDR3 spans 12 residues.